Presented here are 2 T cell receptor beta chains from one specimen sequenced in a study of T-cell reconstitution after alpha-beta-depleted transplantation in children listed by TCRdb under 2016. Preparation of the library involved PCR. TCRdb lists the instrument as Illumina HiSeq 2500. To normalize quantification of the TCRbeta repertoire, the TCR libraries were built with molecular barcoding that relied on unique molecular identifiers. TCRdb trimmed the raw reads at Q25, called clones with MiXCR and kept productive beta chains. For every CDR3 protein sequence, its rows merge into one entry that carries the most common genes and DNA. The sample records roughly 500,000 distinct CDR3 sequences, under 15% of which are singletons. The ten largest clonotypes hold about 6% of the sample. This specimen was PBMCs from the stem cell graft donor, taken from the stem cell graft. These receptors were taken from a human donor who donated a stem cell graft to a child with combined immunodeficiency.

This CDR3 is CSAGSADTQYF. The DNA for the CDR3 is TGCAGCGCCGGGAGCGCAGATACGCAGTATTTT. The chain is built from TRBV29-1 and TRBJ2-3; D perhaps matches TRBD2 (6 bases). Trimming took 7 bases from V and 4 from J, leaving 9 bases between them. This CDR3 is 11 amino acids long. Germline assignment: CDR1 SQVTM and CDR2 ANQGSEA.

Many counts were recorded for this clonotype. The rearrangement joins TRBV20-1 to TRBJ2-1; 8 bases line up with TRBD2. Germline V gives CDR1 DFQATT, CDR2 SNEGSKA (reference sequence). The CDR3 runs 16 residues. The V segment lost 2 bases and the J segment 4 bases; nucleotides outside the gene matches: 10. CDR3 protein: CSARPLAGLGYNEQFF. The CDR3 DNA sequence: TGCAGTGCTAGACCCCTGGCGGGACTAGGGTACAATGAGCAGTTCTTC.